This is a list of T cell receptor beta chains from one sample in a study of shared clonotypes between healthy human individuals. This table comes from immunoSEQ multiplex PCR, and its TCRdb copy is limited to in-frame clones, with some not included. The sample holds about 730,000 clones; 55% to 75% are singletons and the top ten take less than 2%. The sequencing input was memory CD4+ T cells sorted from blood. These receptors were taken from a young woman in good health. The CDR3 runs from the conserved cysteine through the conserved F or W. The order of the fields is CDR3 length, J gene, clone size, D gene, V gene, CDR3 DNA, CDR3 protein. D genes are given only for firm matches. Clone size is shown for a subset of rows, as once, few, many or a class of expanded clone.

13	TRBJ2-7	few	TRBD1	TRBV25-1	TGTGCCACCGAGGGACAGGGGCCCTACGAGCAGTACTTC	CATEGQGPYEQYF
14	TRBJ2-7	.	TRBD2	TRBV19	TGTGCCAGTATCGGCGGGAGGTACCCCTACGAGCAGTACTTC	CASIGGRYPYEQYF
12	TRBJ2-1	.	.	TRBV6-6	TGTGCCAGCAGTACCCCTACAATGAGCGAGTTCTTC	CASSTPTMSEFF
15	TRBJ2-1	.	.	TRBV7-2	TGTGCCAGCAGCTTAGATCTGGACCACTCAAGGGAGCAGTTCTTC	CASSLDLDHSREQFF
16	TRBJ2-7	.	.	TRBV4-1	TGCGCCAGCAGCCAAGACTCCGGTAGGGGATCCTACGAGCAGTACTTC	CASSQDSGRGSYEQYF
14	TRBJ2-3	.	.	TRBV2	TGTGCCAGCAGTTTGACAGGAGGCACAGATACGCAGTATTTT	CASSLTGGTDTQYF
15	TRBJ2-2	once	TRBD2	TRBV11-3	TGTGCCAGCAGCTTAGGCGGGAGGCGCACCGGGGAGCTGTTTTTT	CASSLGGRRTGELFF
16	TRBJ2-2	.	TRBD2	TRBV19	TGTGCCAGCCAAAACCCCCGGCTAGCGGTCACCGGGGAGCTGTTTTTT	CASQNPRLAVTGELFF
12	TRBJ2-2	.	.	TRBV2	TGTGCCAGCCGGAGCGTCCCCGGGGAGCTGTTTTTT	CASRSVPGELFF
15	TRBJ2-3	.	TRBD2	TRBV28	TGTGCCAGCAGCATGGCGGGGGACTACACAGATACGCAGTATTTT	CASSMAGDYTDTQYF
15	TRBJ2-7	.	TRBD1	TRBV7-9	TGTGCCAGCAGCCGGACAGGGGCTGAAAGGTACGAGCAGTACTTC	CASSRTGAERYEQYF
14	TRBJ1-4	.	.	TRBV7-9	TGTGCCAGCAGCTTCAGGTCGGAAAATGAAAAACTGTTTTTT	CASSFRSENEKLFF
14	TRBJ2-3	many	TRBD2	TRBV30	TGTGCCTGGAAGCCCGGGACTAGAGCAGATACGCAGTATTTT	CAWKPGTRADTQYF
15	TRBJ2-7	.	TRBD2	TRBV5-4	TGTGCCAGCAGCCCTGGGACTAGCGGGACTTACGAGCAGTACTTC	CASSPGTSGTYEQYF
14	TRBJ1-1	many	.	TRBV4-2	TGTGCCAGCAGCCAGGCAGACAGGTTCACTGAAGCTTTCTTT	CASSQADRFTEAFF
14	TRBJ2-3	.	.	TRBV2	TGTGCCAGCAGTGTCCGTTCGGGCCCAGATACGCAGTATTTT	CASSVRSGPDTQYF
16	TRBJ2-7	few	.	TRBV5-1	TGCGCCAGCAGCTTGGTCGGGAGCCCGAGCTCCTACGAGCAGTACTTC	CASSLVGSPSSYEQYF
15	TRBJ2-5	.	TRBD2	TRBV5-4	TGTGCCAGCAGCTACGGACTAGCGGGATGGGAGACCCAGTACTTC	CASSYGLAGWETQYF
13	TRBJ2-1	.	TRBD1	TRBV7-9	TGTGCCAGCAGAGGCCAGGGGGCCTGGGAGCAGTTCTTC	CASRGQGAWEQFF
13	TRBJ2-3	.	.	TRBV28	TGTGCCAGCAGTCAGGACTTCCCAGATACGCAGTATTTT	CASSQDFPDTQYF
15	TRBJ1-3	.	.	TRBV6-6	TGTGCCAGCAGCAGAGATGAAATCTCTGGAAACACCATATATTTT	CASSRDEISGNTIYF
16	TRBJ2-7	.	TRBD2	TRBV2	TGTGCCAGCAGTGCCGGGACTAGCGGGAGAATCGCCGAGCAGTACTTC	CASSAGTSGRIAEQYF
15	TRBJ2-7	.	.	TRBV7-2	TGTGCCAGCAGCTTTTATGGACAGAGCTCCTACGAGCAGTACTTC	CASSFYGQSSYEQYF
15	TRBJ2-2	.	TRBD1	TRBV19	TGTGCCAGTAGTACCGGGACAGGGGTCACCGGGGAGCTGTTTTTT	CASSTGTGVTGELFF
14	TRBJ2-7	.	.	TRBV28	TGTGCCAGCACATCCGGCGGGAACACCTACGAGCAGTACTTC	CASTSGGNTYEQYF
15	TRBJ1-1	.	.	TRBV28	TGTGCCAGCAGTTCTCCGGTCAGAGTGAACACTGAAGCTTTCTTT	CASSSPVRVNTEAFF
15	TRBJ2-3	.	TRBD2	TRBV7-2	TGTGCCAGCAGCTTAAACTTCGGGGGGACAGATACGCAGTATTTT	CASSLNFGGTDTQYF
15	TRBJ2-6	.	.	TRBV5-1	TGCGCCAGCAGCTTGGAGGGGACCGGGGCCAACGTCCTGACTTTC	CASSLEGTGANVLTF
14	TRBJ2-1	.	.	TRBV2	TGTGCCAGCAGTCCCCTTAGCTCCTACAATGAGCAGTTCTTC	CASSPLSSYNEQFF
13	TRBJ2-1	.	TRBD1	TRBV29-1	TGCAGCGTCGGACAGGGGACACACAATGAGCAGTTCTTC	CSVGQGTHNEQFF
15	TRBJ2-7	.	.	TRBV7-6	TGTGCCAGCAGCTCCGGACCAGATATGGGCTACGAGCAGTACTTC	CASSSGPDMGYEQYF
13	TRBJ2-7	.	.	TRBV19	TGTGCCAGTAGTATTGGCGGGGGCCACGAGCAGTACTTC	CASSIGGGHEQYF
14	TRBJ1-2	.	.	TRBV5-4	TGTGCCAGCAGCATCGCCGGCAGGGTGGGTGGCTACACCTTC	CASSIAGRVGGYTF
13	TRBJ2-3	few	.	TRBV7-8	TGTGCCAGCAGCTCGGGGTCATATCATACGCAGTATTTT	CASSSGSYHTQYF
16	TRBJ2-1	.	TRBD2	TRBV6-1	TGTGCCAGCAGTGTTAGCGGGAGAGCCGGGTACAATGAGCAGTTCTTC	CASSVSGRAGYNEQFF
16	TRBJ2-5	.	TRBD2	TRBV19	TGTGCCAGTAGTCGTCTAGCGGGAGTGGGGGTAGAGACCCAGTACTTC	CASSRLAGVGVETQYF
12	TRBJ2-1	few	.	TRBV11-3	TGTGCCAGCAGCCCGCATGTGGGCGAGCAGTTCTTC	CASSPHVGEQFF
15	TRBJ1-5	.	TRBD1	TRBV5-3	TGTGCCAGAAGCAGTGGCTACAGGGGGAATCAGCCCCAGCATTTT	CARSSGYRGNQPQHF
12	TRBJ2-3	few	.	TRBV10-3	TGTGCCATCAGTGACCTCACAGATACGCAGTATTTT	CAISDLTDTQYF
14	TRBJ2-1	.	.	TRBV11-2	TGTGCCAGCAGCTTAATCGACGGGTTCGGTGAGCAGTTCTTC	CASSLIDGFGEQFF
16	TRBJ2-1	.	.	TRBV5-1	TGCGCCAGCAGCAAGAGAGCGGAGGGGGGAAAGAATGAGCAGTTCTTC	CASSKRAEGGKNEQFF
15	TRBJ2-6	.	.	TRBV6-1	TGTGCCAGCAGTGCGGATATTTCTGGGGCCAACGTCCTGACTTTC	CASSADISGANVLTF
16	TRBJ2-1	.	.	TRBV7-2	TGTGCCAGCAGCTTAGTGTCGGGAGACGCCTACAATGAGCAGTTCTTC	CASSLVSGDAYNEQFF
10	TRBJ1-1	few	TRBD1	TRBV29-1	TGCAGCGCTCGGACAGGGGAAGCTTTCTTT	CSARTGEAFF
16	TRBJ2-2	many	TRBD1	TRBV15	TGTGCCACCAGCAGAGGGGACAGGGGGGTAATCGGGGAGCTGTTTTTT	CATSRGDRGVIGELFF
15	TRBJ2-5	.	TRBD1	TRBV10-1	TGCGCCAGCAGTGATGCTAGGCAGGGGGCAGAGACCCAGTACTTC	CASSDARQGAETQYF
15	TRBJ2-7	.	.	TRBV15	TGTGCCACCAGCAGGAGGATGGAGGGGGCGGACGAGCAGTACTTC	CATSRRMEGADEQYF
14	TRBJ1-2	.	.	TRBV28	TGTGCCAGCAGTCGTACTCAGGTTAACTATGGCTACACCTTC	CASSRTQVNYGYTF
17	TRBJ2-3	.	.	TRBV27	TGTGCCAGCAGTTTATCGTTAGGACCAAACCGAGAAGATACGCAGTATTTT	CASSLSLGPNREDTQYF
16	TRBJ1-4	once	.	TRBV30	TGTGCCTGGAGTGTTGCGAGGGAGTGGGGCCGGGAAAAACTGTTTTTT	CAWSVAREWGREKLFF
15	TRBJ2-1	few	TRBD2	TRBV5-4	TGTGCCAGCAGCTTCGCGGGAGGGCCAGGAAATGAGCAGTTCTTC	CASSFAGGPGNEQFF
16	TRBJ1-5	once	.	TRBV28	TGTGCCAGCAGTCCCCAGGGGTTAGGGGGTAATCAGCCCCAGCATTTT	CASSPQGLGGNQPQHF
14	TRBJ2-1	once	.	TRBV7-2	TGTGCCAGCAGCACCAAGACCGGGTACAATGAGCAGTTCTTC	CASSTKTGYNEQFF
16	TRBJ2-1	few	TRBD2	TRBV10-1	TGCGCCAGCAGCGACGAGACTAGCGGGCCCTTCAATGAGCAGTTCTTC	CASSDETSGPFNEQFF
11	TRBJ1-3	.	.	TRBV25-1	TGTGCCAGCAGCTTTGGAAACACCATATATTTT	CASSFGNTIYF
15	TRBJ1-2	.	TRBD1	TRBV7-2	TGTGCCAGCAGACTTACAGGGGGCGTAGGTTCTGGCTACACCTTC	CASRLTGGVGSGYTF